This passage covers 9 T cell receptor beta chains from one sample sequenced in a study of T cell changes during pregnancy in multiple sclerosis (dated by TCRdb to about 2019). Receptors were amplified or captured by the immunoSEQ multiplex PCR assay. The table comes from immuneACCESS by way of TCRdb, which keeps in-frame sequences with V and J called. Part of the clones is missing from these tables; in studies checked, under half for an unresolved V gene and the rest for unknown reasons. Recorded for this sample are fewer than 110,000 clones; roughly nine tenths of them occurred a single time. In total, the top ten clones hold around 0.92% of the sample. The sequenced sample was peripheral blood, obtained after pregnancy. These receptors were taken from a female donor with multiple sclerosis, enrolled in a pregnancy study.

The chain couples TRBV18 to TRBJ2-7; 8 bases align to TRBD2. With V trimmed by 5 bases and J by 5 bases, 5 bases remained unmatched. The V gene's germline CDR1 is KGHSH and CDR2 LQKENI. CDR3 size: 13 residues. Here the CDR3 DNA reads TGTGCCAGCTCAGCGGGGGGTTACAACGAGCAGTACTTC. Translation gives CASSAGGYNEQYF. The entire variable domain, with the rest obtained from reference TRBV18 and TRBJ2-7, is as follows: NAGVMQNPRHLVRRRGQEARLRCSPMKGHSHVYWYRQLPEEGLKFMVYLQKENIIDESGMPKERFSAEFPKEGPSILRIQQVVRGDSAAYFCASSAGGYNEQYFGPGTRLTVT.

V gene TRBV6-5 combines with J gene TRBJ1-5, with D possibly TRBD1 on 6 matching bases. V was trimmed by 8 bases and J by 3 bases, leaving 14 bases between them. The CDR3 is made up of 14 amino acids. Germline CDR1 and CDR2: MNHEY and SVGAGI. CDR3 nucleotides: TGTGCCAGCCGGGGGGGCAGCGACAATCAGCCCCAGCATTTT. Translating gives CASRGGSDNQPQHF.

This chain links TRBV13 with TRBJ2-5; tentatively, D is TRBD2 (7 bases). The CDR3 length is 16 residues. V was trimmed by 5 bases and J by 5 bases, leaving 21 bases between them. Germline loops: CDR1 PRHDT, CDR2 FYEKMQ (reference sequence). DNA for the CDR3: TGTGCCAGCAGCCCAGAGGTCGGGGGGCCCCAGGAGACCCAGTACTTC. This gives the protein CASSPEVGGPQETQYF.

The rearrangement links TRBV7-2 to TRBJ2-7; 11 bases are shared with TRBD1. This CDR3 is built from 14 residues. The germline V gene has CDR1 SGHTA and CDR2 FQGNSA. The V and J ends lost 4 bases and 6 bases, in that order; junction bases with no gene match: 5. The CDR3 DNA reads TGTGCCAGCAGCTCCCGGGACAGGGGGAGCGAGCAGTACTTC. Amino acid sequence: CASSSRDRGSEQYF.

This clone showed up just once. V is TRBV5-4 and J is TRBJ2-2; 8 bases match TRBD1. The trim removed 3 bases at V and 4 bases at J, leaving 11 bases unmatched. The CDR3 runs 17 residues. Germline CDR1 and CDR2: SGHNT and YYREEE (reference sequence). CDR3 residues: CASSYPWTGIGTGELFF. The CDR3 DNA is TGTGCCAGCAGCTACCCCTGGACAGGGATCGGCACCGGGGAGCTGTTTTTT.

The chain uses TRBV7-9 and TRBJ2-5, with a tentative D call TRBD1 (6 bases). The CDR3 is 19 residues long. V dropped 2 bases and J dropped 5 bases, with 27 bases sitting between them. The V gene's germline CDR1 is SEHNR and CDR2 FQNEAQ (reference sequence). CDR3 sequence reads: CASSLRGLTGHQNVETQYF. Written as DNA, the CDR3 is TGTGCCAGCAGCTTAAGAGGCCTGACGGGACACCAAAACGTGGAGACCCAGTACTTC.

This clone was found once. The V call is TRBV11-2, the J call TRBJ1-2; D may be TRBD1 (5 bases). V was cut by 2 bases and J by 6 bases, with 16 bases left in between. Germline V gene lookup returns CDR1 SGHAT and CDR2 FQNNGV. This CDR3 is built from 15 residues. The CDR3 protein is CASSLRSAWGDGYTF. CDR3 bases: TGTGCCAGCAGCTTAAGGAGCGCTTGGGGGGATGGCTACACCTTC.

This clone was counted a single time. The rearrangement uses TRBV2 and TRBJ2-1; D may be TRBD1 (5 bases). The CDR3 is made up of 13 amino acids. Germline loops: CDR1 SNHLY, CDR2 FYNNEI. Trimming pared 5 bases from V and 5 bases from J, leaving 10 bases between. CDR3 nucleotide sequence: TGTGCCAGCAGTTGGGCAGGGAACAATGAGCAGTTCTTC. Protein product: CASSWAGNNEQFF.

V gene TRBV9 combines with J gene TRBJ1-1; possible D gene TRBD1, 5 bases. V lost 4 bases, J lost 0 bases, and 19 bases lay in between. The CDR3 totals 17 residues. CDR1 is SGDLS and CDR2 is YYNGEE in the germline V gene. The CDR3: CASSPFAGGTMNTEAFF. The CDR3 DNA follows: TGTGCCAGCAGCCCCTTCGCGGGGGGGACCATGAACACTGAAGCTTTCTTT.